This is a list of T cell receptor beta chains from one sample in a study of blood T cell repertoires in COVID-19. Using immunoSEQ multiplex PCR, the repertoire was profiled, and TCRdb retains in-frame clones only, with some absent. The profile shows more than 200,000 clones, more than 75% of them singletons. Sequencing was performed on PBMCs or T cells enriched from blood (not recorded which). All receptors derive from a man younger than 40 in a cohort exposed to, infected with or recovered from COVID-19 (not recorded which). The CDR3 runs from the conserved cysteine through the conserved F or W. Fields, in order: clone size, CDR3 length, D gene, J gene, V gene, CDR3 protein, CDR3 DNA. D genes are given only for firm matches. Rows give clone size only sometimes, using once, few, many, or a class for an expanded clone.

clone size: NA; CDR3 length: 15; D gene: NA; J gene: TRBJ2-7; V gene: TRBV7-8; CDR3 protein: CASSLADEGAYEQYF; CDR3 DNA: TGTGCCAGCAGCTTGGCAGACGAGGGGGCCTACGAGCAGTACTTC
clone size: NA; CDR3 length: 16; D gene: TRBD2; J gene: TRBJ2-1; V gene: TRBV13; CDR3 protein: CASSLPSGGRAHEQFF; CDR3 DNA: TGTGCCAGCAGCCTACCGTCCGGCGGGAGGGCCCATGAGCAGTTCTTC
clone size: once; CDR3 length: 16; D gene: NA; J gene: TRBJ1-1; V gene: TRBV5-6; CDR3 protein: CASSLVGRMLNTEAFF; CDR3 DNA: TGTGCCAGCAGCTTGGTGGGGAGGATGCTGAACACTGAAGCTTTCTTT
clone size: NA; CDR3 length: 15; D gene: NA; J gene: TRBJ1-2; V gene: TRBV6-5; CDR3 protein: CASSYVQGTNYGYTF; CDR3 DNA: TGTGCCAGCAGTTACGTACAGGGTACTAACTATGGCTACACCTTC
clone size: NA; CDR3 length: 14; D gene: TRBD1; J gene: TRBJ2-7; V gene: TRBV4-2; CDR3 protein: CASSHPGQNYEQYF; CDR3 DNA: TGTGCCAGCAGCCACCCGGGACAGAACTACGAGCAGTACTTC
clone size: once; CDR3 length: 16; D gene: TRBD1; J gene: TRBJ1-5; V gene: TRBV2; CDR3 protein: CASTGTGGRSNQPQHF; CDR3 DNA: TGTGCCAGCACAGGGACAGGGGGCCGAAGCAATCAGCCCCAGCATTTT
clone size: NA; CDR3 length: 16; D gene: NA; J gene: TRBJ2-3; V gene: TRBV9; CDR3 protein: CASGRGGGTFTDTQYF; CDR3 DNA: TGTGCCAGCGGGCGCGGGGGCGGGACTTTCACAGATACGCAGTATTTT
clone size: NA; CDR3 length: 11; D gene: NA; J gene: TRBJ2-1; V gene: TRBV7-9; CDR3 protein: CASSLAREQFF; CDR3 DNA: TGTGCCAGCAGCTTAGCTCGTGAGCAGTTCTTC
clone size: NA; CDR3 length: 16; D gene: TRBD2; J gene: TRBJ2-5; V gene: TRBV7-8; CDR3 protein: CASSTPGLADQETQYF; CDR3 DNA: TGTGCCAGCAGCACCCCGGGACTAGCGGACCAAGAGACCCAGTACTTC
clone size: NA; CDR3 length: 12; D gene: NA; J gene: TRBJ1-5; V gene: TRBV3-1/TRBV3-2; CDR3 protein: CASSQGGQPQHF; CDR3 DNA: TGTGCCAGCAGCCAGGGAGGTCAGCCCCAGCATTTT